The T cell receptor beta chain under discussion was sequenced for a study of blood T cell repertoires in COVID-19. About the study: Acute-phase and convalescent COVID-19 samples originated in the United States, Italy and Spain. PBMCs, B-cell-depleted T cells, or T cells provided the cDNA or gDNA that made up the material.

With 4 bases removed from V and 5 bases from J, the gap between germline ends came to 13 bases. The CDR3 covers 15 residues. CDR1 and CDR2 from the germline V gene are KGHDR and SFDVKD. Per the original data handling: Reference gene primer amplification gave nucleated cell count estimates. Measured with immunoSEQ multiplex PCR; TCRdb has only the in-frame clones, and not every one. Clone size and V and J calls were adopted from that table, with D and trimming inferred from the DNA. The sample consists of some 260,000 clones, roughly 80% of them appearing once. Sequenced input: peripheral blood. This TCR derives from an elderly man with acute or convalescent COVID-19. The chain is built from TRBV24-1 and TRBJ2-2; D unclear. CDR3: CATSDPLSPTGELFF. Here the CDR3 DNA reads TGTGCCACCAGTGACCCCTTATCCCCGACCGGGGAGCTGTTTTTT.